Shown below are 7 T cell receptor beta chains from a single sample sequenced in a study of shared clonotypes between healthy human individuals. The method was immunoSEQ multiplex PCR; TCRdb's version includes in-frame clones alone and lacks a portion of them. Of approximately 1,500,000 clones listed, roughly 96% are singletons. Input material: naive CD4+ T cells sorted from blood. The subset here: CD45RA+ positively selected. The receptors originated from a man aged 25 to 40 in good health.

The chain recombines TRBV28 with TRBJ2-7, with D possibly TRBD2 on 6 matching bases. Germline CDR1 is MDHEN and CDR2 is SYDVKM. V was clipped by 2 bases and J by 2 bases, with 10 bases between them. The CDR3 runs to 14 residues. Written as DNA, the CDR3 is TGTGCCAGCAGTTTAATCGGGAGCCCCTACGAGCAGTACTTC. Protein product: CASSLIGSPYEQYF.

This chain links TRBV7-2 with TRBJ2-4; 10 bases line up with TRBD2. The germline gives CDR1 SGHTA, CDR2 FQGNSA. The CDR3 extends over 17 amino acids. The V gene end was trimmed by 4 bases and the J gene end by 3 bases; junction bases not matched to a gene: 9. The CDR3 reads CASSSSLLAGVKNIQYF. The CDR3 region has the DNA TGTGCCAGCAGCTCCTCATTGCTAGCGGGGGTCAAAAACATTCAGTACTTC.

The chain uses TRBV4-2 and TRBJ2-7; possibly TRBD2 for D (5 bases). V lost 3 bases to trimming and J lost 0 bases, with 15 bases between them. CDR1 is LGHNA, CDR2 YNFKEQ, per germline. The CDR3 totals 16 residues. The CDR3 region has the DNA TGTGCCAGCAGCCAGTGGGTAGCGACCAGCTCCTACGAGCAGTACTTC. Translation: CASSQWVATSSYEQYF.

The CDR3 nucleotides are TGTGCCAGCAGCTTAAGGACTAGCGGGAGCCTCTCCTACAATGAGCAGTTCTTC. It specifies CASSLRTSGSLSYNEQFF. The chain carries TRBV9 and TRBJ2-1; the match to TRBD2 covers 13 bases. Germline V gene lookup returns CDR1 SGDLS and CDR2 YYNGEE. The CDR3 runs to 18 residues. V lost 4 bases and J lost 0; bases outside the gene matches: 7.

CDR3 in DNA: TGTGCCAGCAGCTGGCCTACTAGCTCCACCGGGGAGCTGTTTTTT. Residues: CASSWPTSSTGELFF. The genes are TRBV5-4 and TRBJ2-2; TRBD2 might be the D (6 bases). V shed 3 bases and J shed 4 bases, with 13 bases lying between them. CDR1 SGHNT and CDR2 YYREEE come from the germline V gene (reference sequence). The CDR3 extends over 15 amino acids.

A note on this clone: The sample holds other DNA sequences that translate to the same CDR3. The V and J genes are TRBV18 and TRBJ1-4; D gene uncertain. CDR3 size: 13 residues. Trimming stripped 6 bases from V and 0 bases from J, with 5 bases between. CDR1 and CDR2 from the germline V gene are KGHSH and LQKENI. The CDR3, as DNA: TGTGCCAGCTCTAGTGCAACTAATGAAAAACTGTTTTTT. Residues: CASSSATNEKLFF.

The rearrangement joins TRBV5-1 to TRBJ2-1; 10 nucleotides align to TRBD2. The junction had 3 bases not matched to a gene; V was cut back by 2 bases and J by 4 bases. Germline values: CDR1 SGHRS, CDR2 YFSETQ. The CDR3 spans 15 residues. CDR3 bases: TGCGCCAGCAGCTTCCGGACTAGCGGATACAATGAGCAGTTCTTC. Translated: CASSFRTSGYNEQFF. Looking up the rest from reference TRBV5-1 and TRBJ2-1 gives the full variable domain: KAGVTQTPRYLIKTRGQQVTLSCSPISGHRSVSWYQQTPGQGLQFLFEYFSETQRNKGNFPGRFSGRQFSNSRSEMNVSTLELGDSALYLCASSFRTSGYNEQFFGPGTRLTVL.